Following are 30 T cell receptor beta chains from one sample sequenced in a study of metastatic and nonmetastatic thyroid tumors. Until they underwent thyroid surgery, no patient had received any treatment. TCRdb redid the clone calls on the PCR reads using MiXCR. The sample has fewer than 20,000 clones, around 30% seen once. Sequencing used tumor tissue. These receptor sequences come from a male donor with papillary thyroid cancer or a benign thyroid nodule (not recorded which). Some clones in this sample may be carry-over from other donors' samples.

This clone is classed as medium-sized. V gene TRBV6-2 or TRBV6-3 combines with J gene TRBJ1-2; D unresolved. V gave up 6 bases and J gave up 5 bases, with 10 bases separating them. This CDR3 is 12 amino acids long. CDR1 and CDR2 (germline): MNHEY, SVGEGT. The CDR3 DNA reads as TGTGCCAGCAGGGAGTTGGGATATGGCTACACCTTC. Translating gives CASRELGYGYTF.

The chain has TRBV5-1 and TRBJ1-1; possibly TRBD1 for D (5 bases). Trimming removed 7 bases from V and 6 bases from J, with 19 bases in between. The germline V gene encodes CDR1 SGHRS and CDR2 YFSETQ. The CDR3 loop spans 14 amino acids. CDR3 in amino acids: CASGPGGGYAEAFF. The CDR3 DNA follows: TGCGCCAGCGGCCCGGGTGGGGGTTACGCTGAAGCTTTCTTT.

This chain joins TRBV30 and TRBJ1-5; D might be TRBD1 (5 bases). This CDR3 region has 13 residues. V gave up 2 bases and J gave up 4 bases, with 9 bases separating them. Germline V lookup: CDR1 GTSNPN, CDR2 SVGIG (reference sequence). CDR3 region: CAWSPGTNQPQHF. In nucleotides, the CDR3 is TGTGCCTGGAGTCCAGGGACGAATCAGCCCCAGCATTTT. Together with reference TRBV30 and TRBJ1-5, the CDR3 gives the full variable domain: SQTIHQWPATLVQPVGSPLSLECTVEGTSNPNLYWYRQAAGRGLQLLFYSVGIGQISSEVPQNLSASRPQDRQFILSSKKLLLSDSGFYLCAWSPGTNQPQHFGDGTRLSIL.

This clone was observed a few times. V gene TRBV28 combines with J gene TRBJ2-7, with TRBD2 identical over 7 bases. Trimming at V came to 6 bases and at J to 4 bases, leaving 9 bases not matched to a gene. The CDR3 is 14 residues long. Germline-derived CDR1 and CDR2 are MDHEN and SYDVKM. The chain's CDR3 is CASRSAAGPYEQYF. CDR3 nucleotides: TGTGCCAGCAGATCGGCAGCGGGGCCATACGAGCAGTACTTC.

This sequence joins TRBV6-1 and TRBJ2-5; D is perhaps TRBD2 (5 bases). This CDR3 is built from 14 residues. Germline CDR1 reads MNHNS; CDR2 reads SASEGT. V lost 4 bases and J lost 4, with 13 bases in between. The CDR3 protein is CASSGTRVGETQYF. Written as DNA, the CDR3 is TGTGCCAGCAGTGGTACTAGGGTAGGAGAGACCCAGTACTTC.

Worth noting for this clone: At one of its ends the junction is not consistent with the germline gene, which may arise from a read error. J is TRBJ2-3 and V is TRBV11-2; 9 bases are shared with TRBD2. Germline V gene lookup returns CDR1 SGHAT and CDR2 FQNNGV. This CDR3 region has 17 residues. The CDR3 DNA reads TGTGCCAGCAGCCTGAACGTGATAGCGGGAGCTGGAGATACGCAGTTTTTT. It encodes CASSLNVIAGAGDTQFF.

The chain recombines TRBV11-1 with TRBJ2-1, with D perhaps matching TRBD2 (6 bases). This CDR3 has 17 residues. Trimming cost V 11 bases and J 1 base, with 24 bases left between them. Germline lookup yields CDR1 SGHAT and CDR2 FQDESV (reference sequence). This CDR3 reads CAFRRVLSVQSYNEQFF. CDR3 coding DNA: TGTGCCTTCCGGAGGGTGTTATCGGTCCAATCCTACAATGAGCAGTTCTTC.

This clone is medium-sized by share. CDR3 residues: CASSLMLGDGYTF. As DNA, the CDR3 is TGTGCCAGCAGCTTAATGTTAGGAGATGGCTACACCTTC. The V gene is TRBV7-3, the J gene TRBJ1-2; D remains ambiguous. Germline CDR1 SGHTA, CDR2 FQGTGA. V gave up 1 base and J gave up 6 bases, with 9 bases separating them. The CDR3 totals 13 residues.

There are many counts of this clone. The J gene is TRBJ2-5, the V gene TRBV20-1; a weak D match, TRBD2 (5 bases). Germline values: CDR1 DFQATT, CDR2 SNEGSKA (reference sequence). The ends were cut back, 5 bases at V and 1 base at J, with 17 bases in the middle. The CDR3 spans 15 residues. This CDR3 reads CSAYSRRGPQETQYF. The CDR3 region has the DNA TGCAGTGCTTATTCCAGGCGCGGGCCCCAAGAGACCCAGTACTTC.

The chain uses TRBV5-8 and TRBJ2-6, with TRBD2 as a possible D gene (5 bases). This CDR3 has 16 amino acids. V lost 4 bases to trimming and J lost 0 bases, with 11 bases between them. CDR1 is SGHTS and CDR2 is YDEGEE in the germline V gene. In nucleotides, the CDR3 is TGTGCCAGCAGCGGGCTGGCGGGCTCTGGGGCCAACGTCCTGACTTTC. Its protein is CASSGLAGSGANVLTF.

J is TRBJ1-2 and V is TRBV24-1; D ambiguous. This CDR3 comprises 13 residues. The V and J ends lost 2 bases and 7 bases respectively, with 10 bases between them. CDR1 KGHDR and CDR2 SFDVKD come from the germline V gene. In DNA, the CDR3 is TGTGCCACCAGTGATTCCACGGTGGGTGGCTACACCTTC. Encoded protein: CATSDSTVGGYTF.

By sample fraction, this clone is medium-sized. The chain carries TRBV6-6 and TRBJ2-7, with D possibly TRBD1 on 5 matching bases. CDR1 is MNHNY and CDR2 is SVGAGI in the germline V gene (reference sequence). The V gene lost 0 bases and the J gene lost 2 bases, with 11 bases spanning the gap. This CDR3 region has 15 residues. CDR3 nucleotides: TGTGCCAGCAGTTACTCCCAGGGTAGGGCCTACGAGCAGTACTTC. Translation: CASSYSQGRAYEQYF.

A word on this clone: One end of the junction does not line up with germline, which may come from a read error. The chain has TRBV7-4 and TRBJ1-1; no reliable D call. The CDR3 has 16 residues. Germline loops: CDR1 SGHVT, CDR2 SQSDAQ. The CDR3 loop reads CASSSPSDVGFGEGFF. For the CDR3, the DNA is TGTGCCAGCAGCTCCCCGTCCGACGTTGGTTTTGGTGAAGGTTTCTTT.

This clone showed up just a few times. CDR3 residues: CSARLGYEQYF. The CDR3 DNA follows: TGCAGTGCTAGACTAGGCTACGAGCAGTACTTC. The rearrangement joins TRBV20-1 to TRBJ2-7; D is unresolved. Germline lookup yields CDR1 DFQATT and CDR2 SNEGSKA (reference sequence). This CDR3 has 11 amino acids. V was cut by 2 bases and J by 3 bases, with 5 bases left in between.

V is TRBV11-2 and J is TRBJ2-3; 8 nucleotides align to TRBD2. Germline V gene lookup returns CDR1 SGHAT and CDR2 FQNNGV. The CDR3 contains 16 residues. V shed 5 bases, J shed 2 bases, and the junction held 9 bases outside the gene matches. CDR3 residues: CASSLVAGSSTDTQYF. In DNA, the CDR3 is TGTGCCAGCAGCCTCGTAGCGGGATCCTCCACAGATACGCAGTATTTT.

This clone was counted once. The gene calls are TRBV7-2 and TRBJ1-1, with D maybe TRBD1 (6 bases). The V gene's germline CDR1 is SGHTA and CDR2 FQGNSA. The CDR3 consists of 14 residues. The V end lost 5 bases, the J end lost 0 bases, and 10 bases lay between the germline ends. Written as DNA, the CDR3 is TGTGCCAGCAGCCGGGGGCAAATGAACACTGAAGCTTTCTTT. Translation gives CASSRGQMNTEAFF.

J is TRBJ2-7 and V is TRBV6-1; D is unclear. Germline CDR1 reads MNHNS; CDR2 reads SASEGT. The V end lost 2 bases, the J end lost 0 bases, and 11 bases lay between the germline ends. The CDR3 has 15 amino acids. DNA of the CDR3: TGTGCCAGCAGTGAAAGGTCCAGGTACTCCTACGAGCAGTACTTC. Its protein is CASSERSRYSYEQYF.

About this clone: Relative to the germline gene, one junction end is altered; a read error may explain this. This rearrangement joins TRBV5-1 to TRBJ1-5; D not resolved. Germline-derived CDR1 and CDR2 are SGHRS and YFSETQ. The CDR3 consists of 13 residues. Here the CDR3 reads CASSLADYQPQEF. DNA for the CDR3: TGCGCCAGCAGCTTGGCGGATTATCAGCCCCAGGAGTTT.

The chain recombines TRBV6-2 or TRBV6-3 with TRBJ1-1; 9 positions match TRBD1. The length of the CDR3 is 19 residues. In germline, CDR1 is MNHEY, CDR2 SVGEGT. V lost 2 bases to trimming and J lost 7 bases; unmatched junction nucleotides: 20. The DNA for the CDR3 is TGTGCCAGCAGTTACGACCAAAAGAACGCCGACAGGGGGAGGCGTGAAGCTTTCTTT. Its translation: CASSYDQKNADRGRREAFF.

The chain is built from TRBV6-1 and TRBJ1-2; TRBD1 aligns across 9 bases. CDR3 length equals 15 residues. Trimming took 6 bases from V and 3 from J; bases not matched to a gene: 8. The germline CDR1 and CDR2 sequences are MNHNS and SASEGT. The CDR3 is CASRSRQGDHYGYTF. Written as DNA, the CDR3 is TGTGCCAGCAGAAGCAGACAGGGGGATCACTATGGCTACACCTTC.

In this sample, this clone is medium-sized (0.01 to 0.1%). This rearrangement joins TRBV12-3 or TRBV12-4 to TRBJ2-7; the D gene could be TRBD1 or TRBD2 (5 bases each). The CDR3 totals 14 residues. V gave up 1 base and J gave up 3 bases, with 10 bases separating them. CDR3 loop: CASSLGQGVYEQYF. Here the CDR3 DNA reads TGTGCCAGCAGTTTAGGGCAGGGAGTCTACGAGCAGTACTTC.

V usage is TRBV3-1 and J usage is TRBJ2-1; 11 nucleotides agree with TRBD2. Trimming removed 0 bases from V and 4 bases from J; junction bases left unmatched: 5. Germline CDR1 reads LGHDT; CDR2 reads YNNKEL (reference sequence). The CDR3 is 17 amino acids. The CDR3 nucleotides are TGTGCCAGCAGCCAAGAACCCACTAGCGGGAGTTACAATGAGCAGTTCTTC. Translation gives CASSQEPTSGSYNEQFF.

The genes are TRBV19 and TRBJ1-2; D unclear. With 3 bases removed from V and 4 bases from J, the gap between germline ends came to 15 bases. Germline V gene lookup returns CDR1 LNHDA and CDR2 SQIVND (reference sequence). CDR3 size: 15 residues. The CDR3 nucleotides are TGTGCCAGTAGTATGACGCCGAGAGGAGGCTATGGCTACACCTTC. It specifies CASSMTPRGGYGYTF.

This clone was counted ten times or more. This chain links TRBV20-1 with TRBJ2-5, with TRBD2 matching over 12 bases. This CDR3 has 16 amino acids. The J segment lost 3 bases and the V segment lost 5 bases, leaving 10 bases of the junction unmatched. Per the germline V gene, CDR1 is DFQATT and CDR2 is SNEGSKA (reference sequence). Written as DNA, the CDR3 is TGCAGTGCTCAAGGACTAGCGGGACGAGGGGAAGAGACCCAGTACTTC. It translates to CSAQGLAGRGEETQYF.

The rearrangement joins TRBV5-1 to TRBJ2-1; unclear D gene. Germline CDR1 SGHRS, CDR2 YFSETQ. The V end was cut by 2 bases, the J end by 6 bases, with 12 bases between. This CDR3 has 14 amino acids. The CDR3 spells CASSFGLGSNEQFF. As DNA, the CDR3 is TGCGCCAGCAGCTTTGGTCTGGGGTCCAATGAGCAGTTCTTC.

This clone has ten or more counts. CDR3 region: CSVLAGGPGDTQYF. The CDR3 DNA reads as TGCAGCGTCCTAGCGGGGGGGCCGGGAGATACGCAGTATTTT. The V and J genes are TRBV29-1 and TRBJ2-3; TRBD2 aligns across 12 bases. Germline V gives CDR1 SQVTM, CDR2 ANQGSEA. The CDR3 totals 14 residues. V shed 6 bases, J shed 5 bases, and the junction held 6 bases outside the gene matches.

By share, this clone counts as medium-sized. This sequence joins TRBV20-1 and TRBJ2-7; 13 bases match TRBD2. J lost 1 base, V lost 3 bases, and 6 bases had no gene match. The length of the CDR3 is 16 residues. Germline lookup yields CDR1 DFQATT and CDR2 SNEGSKA (reference sequence). The CDR3 sequence: CSASGRTSGSSYEQYF. Here the CDR3 DNA reads TGCAGTGCTAGCGGTAGGACTAGCGGGAGTTCCTACGAGCAGTACTTC.

The J gene is TRBJ1-1, the V gene TRBV6-2 or TRBV6-3; no reliable D call. Germline values: CDR1 MNHEY, CDR2 SVGEGT. V was pared by 1 base and J by 2 bases, with 14 bases between. The CDR3 is 16 residues long. The CDR3 bases are TGTGCCAGCAGTTACTTGGTTGGCGGAATCAACACTGAAGCTTTCTTT. This encodes CASSYLVGGINTEAFF.

This clone came up a few times. An end of the junction differs from the germline gene, which may be a read error. Here the CDR3 reads CASSEDRGGQPKHF. DNA for the CDR3: TGTGCTAGCAGTGAGGACAGGGGCGGTCAGCCCAAGCATTTT. This chain connects TRBV6-1 to TRBJ1-5; TRBD1 matches 9 bases. CDR3 length: 14 amino acids. Germline CDR1 and CDR2: MNHNS and SASEGT.

The J gene is TRBJ1-3, the V gene TRBV28; no definite D call. Trimming removed 2 bases from V and 0 bases from J, with 17 bases in between. CDR3 size: 18 residues. Germline-derived CDR1 and CDR2 are MDHEN and SYDVKM. The CDR3 region has the DNA TGTGCCAGCAGTTTAGGGCGGGGAAGGCTGAGCTCTGGAAACACCATATATTTT. Translating gives CASSLGRGRLSSGNTIYF.